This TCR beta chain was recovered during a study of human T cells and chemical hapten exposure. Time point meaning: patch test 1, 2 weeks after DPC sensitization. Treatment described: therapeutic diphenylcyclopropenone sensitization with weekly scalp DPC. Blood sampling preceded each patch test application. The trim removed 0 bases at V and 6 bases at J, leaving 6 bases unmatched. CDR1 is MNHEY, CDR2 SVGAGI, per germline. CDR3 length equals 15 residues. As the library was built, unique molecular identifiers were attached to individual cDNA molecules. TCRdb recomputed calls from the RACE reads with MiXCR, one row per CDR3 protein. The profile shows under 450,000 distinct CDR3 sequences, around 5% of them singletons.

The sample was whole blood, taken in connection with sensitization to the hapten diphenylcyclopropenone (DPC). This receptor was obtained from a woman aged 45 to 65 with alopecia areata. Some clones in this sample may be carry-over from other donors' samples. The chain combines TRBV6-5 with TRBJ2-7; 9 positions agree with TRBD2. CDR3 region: CASSYSRAGGTEQYF. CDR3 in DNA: TGTGCCAGCAGTTACTCTAGAGCGGGAGGTACCGAGCAGTACTTC.